The T cell receptor beta chain under discussion was sequenced for a study of T cells in Graves' hyperthyroidism and ophthalmopathy. This CDR3 is built from 12 residues. CDR1 is SQVTM, CDR2 ANQGSEA, per germline. The germline V and J ends were trimmed by 0 bases and 6 bases, with 6 bases remaining between them. Amplified TCR beta CDR3 regions derived from RNA transcripts. The HTBI primer set served for first-round RT-PCR of the TCR CDR3. Via MiXCR, TCRdb re-called the multiplex PCR reads, giving one row per CDR3 protein. The sample lists 400,000 or so distinct CDR3 sequences, about 16% occurring once. Study observations and caveats: In simple terms, a model built on 13 V-J features told ophthalmopathy apart from stable hyperthyroidism. The model's output predicted ophthalmopathy at a median of about 6.5 months prior to onset.

In regard to this clonotype: No antigen is known for it.

The TCR was taken from a woman aged 55-70 years with Graves' ophthalmopathy. Sample: blood. J is TRBJ2-1 and V is TRBV29-1; unclear D gene. The CDR3 nucleotides read TGCAGCGTTGAAGAACTGGGCAATGAGCAGTTCTTC. Amino acids: CSVEELGNEQFF.